These T cell receptor beta chains were read from a single sample in a study of T cell changes during pregnancy in multiple sclerosis. Method: immunoSEQ multiplex PCR; TCRdb's copy keeps in-frame clones and lacks some. The sample has 40,000 to 50,000 clones, approximately 94% seen once; the top ten hold roughly 8.7%. The sequencing used CD8+ T cells from peripheral blood mononuclear cells, collected in the third trimester of pregnancy. Receptor source: a female donor with multiple sclerosis, enrolled in a pregnancy study. Both conserved end residues are part of each CDR3. A D gene is named only where the DNA matches it firmly. Clone size is not always given. Where it is, it says once, few, many or a class for expanded clones.

J,D,V,size,CDR3,DNA
TRBJ2-5,NA,TRBV21-1,NA,CASSISATQYF,TGTGCCAGCAGCATTAGCGCGACCCAGTACTTC
TRBJ1-1,NA,TRBV7-8,NA,CASSLDGRGNTEAFF,TGTGCCAGCAGCTTAGACGGGCGGGGGAACACTGAAGCTTTCTTT
TRBJ2-7,NA,TRBV19,NA,CASSTGGAYEQYF,TGTGCCAGTAGTACCGGAGGAGCCTACGAGCAGTACTTC
TRBJ2-3,NA,TRBV10-2,NA,CASSESRWGGQRGTDTQYF,TGCGCCAGCAGTGAGTCGAGGTGGGGAGGACAGCGGGGAACAGATACGCAGTATTTT
TRBJ2-7,TRBD2,TRBV2,NA,CASRGLAGDEQYF,TGTGCCAGCAGGGGACTAGCGGGAGACGAGCAGTACTTC
TRBJ2-7,NA,TRBV27,once,CASSSTLGSRAYEQYF,TGTGCCAGCAGTTCGACCCTCGGATCCAGGGCCTACGAGCAGTACTTC
TRBJ2-5,NA,TRBV7-2,once,CASTVPGKQETQYF,TGTGCCAGCACCGTCCCGGGGAAACAAGAGACCCAGTACTTC
TRBJ2-1,TRBD1,TRBV27,NA,CASSLSLAKGQGIGNEQFF,TGTGCCAGCAGTTTATCCCTCGCTAAGGGACAGGGAATTGGCAATGAGCAGTTCTTC
TRBJ1-2,NA,TRBV27,NA,CASSLSGGGRAVGYTF,TGTGCCAGCAGTTTATCAGGGGGGGGCAGGGCAGTTGGCTACACCTTC
TRBJ2-3,NA,TRBV25-1,once,CASSDLGQFDTQYF,TGTGCCAGCAGTGACCTCGGACAATTTGATACGCAGTATTTT
TRBJ1-2,TRBD1,TRBV30,NA,CAWSWTGGVISYTF,TGTGCCTGGAGTTGGACAGGGGGCGTAATCAGCTACACCTTC
TRBJ2-5,NA,TRBV7-8,NA,CASSPRGMGETQYF,TGTGCCAGCAGCCCCCGGGGTATGGGGGAGACCCAGTACTTC
TRBJ2-7,TRBD2,TRBV28,NA,CASSSFFLGLAGGTYEQYF,TGTGCCAGCAGCTCGTTTTTCTTAGGACTAGCGGGAGGAACCTACGAGCAGTACTTC
TRBJ2-2,NA,TRBV7-9,NA,CASSSPQGELFF,TGTGCCAGCAGCTCACCGCAGGGGGAGCTGTTTTTT
TRBJ2-7,TRBD2,TRBV6-5,NA,CASSSGRAYEQYF,TGTGCCAGCAGTAGCGGGAGGGCCTACGAGCAGTACTTC
TRBJ1-1,NA,TRBV25-1,NA,CASSEYGLRQWGAEAFF,TGTGCCAGCAGTGAATATGGGCTCCGACAGTGGGGCGCTGAAGCTTTCTTT
TRBJ2-1,TRBD2,TRBV4-2,NA,CASSPQRLAGHNEQFF,TGTGCCAGCAGCCCACAAAGACTAGCGGGGCACAATGAGCAGTTCTTC
TRBJ2-1,TRBD2,TRBV2,NA,CASGREVNEQFF,TGTGCCAGCGGGAGGGAGGTGAATGAGCAGTTCTTC
TRBJ2-3,TRBD1,TRBV11-2,NA,CASSVGQGGSDTQYF,TGTGCCAGCAGCGTTGGACAGGGGGGCAGCGATACGCAGTATTTT
TRBJ2-7,NA,TRBV7-2,once,CASSFSSGPDYSYEQYF,TGTGCCAGCAGCTTTTCCTCAGGGCCTGATTACTCCTACGAGCAGTACTTC
TRBJ1-5,NA,TRBV19,NA,CARRAGRRRSNQPQHF,TGTGCCAGGAGGGCGGGGCGCCGACGGAGCAATCAGCCCCAGCATTTT
TRBJ2-5,TRBD1,TRBV28,NA,CASSFRAAGQGVQTQYF,TGTGCCAGCAGTTTTCGGGCAGCGGGACAGGGGGTTCAGACCCAGTACTTC
TRBJ2-1,NA,TRBV29-1,once,CSLFSGASYNEQFF,TGCAGTCTCTTTAGCGGAGCCTCCTACAATGAGCAGTTCTTC
TRBJ1-2,TRBD1,TRBV27,NA,CASSLGQGLWGYTF,TGTGCCAGCAGTCTGGGACAGGGACTTTGGGGCTACACCTTC
TRBJ1-1,TRBD1,TRBV7-9,NA,CASISGQGATEAFF,TGTGCCAGCATCTCGGGACAGGGTGCCACTGAAGCTTTCTTT
TRBJ2-5,TRBD1,TRBV5-1,NA,CASSLGQGKETQYF,TGCGCCAGCAGCTTGGGACAGGGCAAAGAGACCCAGTACTTC
TRBJ1-1,NA,TRBV20-1,once,CSARGGALF,TGCAGTGCTAGAGGGGGAGCCCTCTTT
TRBJ2-1,TRBD2,TRBV11-2,NA,CASSNGLDRPYNEQFF,TGTGCCAGCAGCAACGGACTAGATCGACCCTACAATGAGCAGTTCTTC
TRBJ1-5,NA,TRBV7-9,NA,CASSLGDSPNQPQHF,TGTGCCAGCAGCTTAGGCGACAGCCCAAATCAGCCCCAGCATTTT
TRBJ2-7,TRBD1,TRBV19,NA,CASSILGQGYEQYF,TGTGCCAGTAGTATCCTGGGACAGGGGTACGAGCAGTACTTC
TRBJ2-2,NA,TRBV27,NA,CASSLYMTGELFF,TGTGCCAGCAGTTTGTATATGACCGGGGAGCTGTTTTTT
TRBJ1-3,NA,TRBV9,few,CASSVEGQEGNTIYF,TGTGCCAGCAGCGTAGAGGGGCAGGAAGGAAACACCATATATTTT
TRBJ1-5,TRBD1,TRBV7-2,once,CASSWGTGKNQPQHF,TGTGCCAGCAGCTGGGGGACAGGGAAGAATCAGCCCCAGCATTTT
TRBJ2-1,TRBD2,TRBV28,NA,CASNLLAGGRGNEQFF,TGTGCCAGCAACCTACTAGCGGGAGGCCGGGGGAATGAGCAGTTCTTC
TRBJ1-5,NA,TRBV19,NA,CASSWRSSSNQPQHF,TGTGCCAGTAGTTGGAGATCCTCTAGCAATCAGCCCCAGCATTTT
TRBJ2-7,TRBD2,TRBV19,NA,CASTPTSGSYEQYF,TGTGCCAGTACCCCGACTAGCGGATCCTACGAGCAGTACTTC
TRBJ2-7,NA,TRBV5-8,NA,CASSLGRAYEQYF,TGTGCCAGCAGCTTGGGCAGGGCTTACGAGCAGTACTTC